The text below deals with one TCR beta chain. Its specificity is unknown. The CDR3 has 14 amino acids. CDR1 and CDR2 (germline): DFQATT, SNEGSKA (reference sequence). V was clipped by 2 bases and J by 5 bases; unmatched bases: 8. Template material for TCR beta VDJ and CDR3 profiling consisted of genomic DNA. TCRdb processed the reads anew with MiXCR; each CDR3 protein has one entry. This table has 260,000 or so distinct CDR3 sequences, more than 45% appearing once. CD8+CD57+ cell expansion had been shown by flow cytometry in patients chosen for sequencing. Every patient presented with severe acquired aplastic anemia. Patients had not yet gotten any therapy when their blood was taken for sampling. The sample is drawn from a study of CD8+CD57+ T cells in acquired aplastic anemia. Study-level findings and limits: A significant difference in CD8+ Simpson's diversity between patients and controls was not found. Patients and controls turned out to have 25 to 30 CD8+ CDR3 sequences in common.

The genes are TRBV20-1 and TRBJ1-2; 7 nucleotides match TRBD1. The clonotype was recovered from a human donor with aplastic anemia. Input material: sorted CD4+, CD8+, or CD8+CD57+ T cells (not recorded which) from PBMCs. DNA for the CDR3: TGCAGTGCTAGACACCGGGACAGATCGTATGGCTACACCTTC. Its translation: CSARHRDRSYGYTF.